Sequencing of this T cell receptor (beta chain) was carried out in a study of T cells after yellow fever vaccination. One entry per CDR3 protein results from TCRdb running MiXCR on the 5' RACE reads. The table records 550,000 or so distinct CDR3 sequences, 15% to 20% of them present only once. Trimming took 0 bases from V and 0 from J, leaving 9 bases between them. CDR1 is SGHTA and CDR2 is FQGNSA in the germline V gene. The CDR3 sequence is 15 residues long. The sample consisted of PBMCs, taken 15 days after the yellow fever booster vaccination. The TCR originated in a man aged 30 to 45 who received the YFV17D yellow fever vaccine. This sequence joins TRBV7-2 and TRBJ2-7, with D perhaps being TRBD1 or TRBD2 (5 bases each). CDR3 bases: TGTGCCAGCAGCTTAGCAGGGACCGTCTCCTACGAGCAGTACTTC. It codes for CASSLAGTVSYEQYF.